One and the same sample provided the 31 T cell receptor beta chains below, sequenced in a study of PD-L1 blockade in urothelial cancer. The assay was immunoSEQ multiplex PCR, and TCRdb's table has in-frame clones only and misses some. The data hold more than 30,000 clones, with around 89% observed a single time. The source was PBMCs, collected around atezolizumab (anti-PD-L1) treatment. These receptors originate from a man in his sixties with urothelial cancer.

About this clone: Relative to the germline gene, one junction end is altered; a read error may explain this. The chain employs TRBV11-3 and TRBJ1-4, with D possibly being TRBD1 (5 bases). Germline CDR1 and CDR2: SGHNT and YENEEA. There are 15 residues in the CDR3. Written as DNA, the CDR3 is TGTGCCACTCTTCGACCCGGGGGAACTAGTGAAAAACTGTTTTTT. It translates to CATLRPGGTSEKLFF. The entire variable domain, with the rest obtained from reference TRBV11-3 and TRBJ1-4, is as follows: EAGVVQSPRYKIIEKKQPVAFWCNPISGHNTLYWYLQNLGQGPELLIRYENEEAVDDSQLPKDRFSAERLKGVDSTLKIQPAELGDSAVYLCATLRPGGTSEKLFFGSGTQLSVL.

The J gene is TRBJ2-3, the V gene TRBV5-4; 10 bases match TRBD2. The CDR3 is made up of 15 amino acids. The germline V gene encodes CDR1 SGHNT and CDR2 YYREEE (reference sequence). V was pared by 5 bases and J by 6 bases, with 9 bases of the junction left unmatched. DNA for the CDR3: TGTGCCAGCAGGCCCCTAGCGGGAGAACCGGATACGCAGTATTTT. Translating gives CASRPLAGEPDTQYF.

The V gene is TRBV7-9, the J gene TRBJ2-1, with D possibly being TRBD2 (5 bases). CDR1 and CDR2 from the germline V gene are SEHNR and FQNEAQ (reference sequence). V was trimmed by 5 bases and J by 3 bases, leaving 17 bases between them. This CDR3 spans 16 amino acids. CDR3 amino acids: CASSRGITASYNEQFF. CDR3 coding DNA: TGTGCCAGCAGCCGAGGGATAACAGCGAGCTACAATGAGCAGTTCTTC. The full variable domain, completed using reference TRBV7-9 and TRBJ2-1, is DTGVSQNPRHKITKRGQNVTFRCDPISEHNRLYWYRQTLGQGPEFLTYFQNEAQLEKSRLLSDRFSAERPKGSFSTLEIQRTEQGDSAMYLCASSRGITASYNEQFFGPGTRLTVL.

This clone was counted a single time. V usage is TRBV18 and J usage is TRBJ1-5; TRBD1 aligns across 8 bases. The V and J ends lost 5 bases and 2 bases, in that order; junction bases with no gene match: 5. This CDR3 is built from 15 residues. CDR1 is KGHSH, CDR2 LQKENI, per germline. In DNA, the CDR3 is TGTGCCAGCTCAACCACGGGACAGGGCAATCAGCCCCAGCATTTT. Protein: CASSTTGQGNQPQHF.

This clone was observed a single time. The chain combines TRBV7-3 with TRBJ2-3, with 7 bases aligning to TRBD2. CDR1 is SGHTA and CDR2 is FQGTGA in the germline V gene. Trimming removed 4 bases from V and 4 bases from J; junction bases left unmatched: 5. The CDR3 totals 14 residues. The CDR3 DNA follows: TGTGCCAGCAGCTCCTGGGGAGGGGCAGATACGCAGTATTTT. It codes for CASSSWGGADTQYF.

This rearrangement joins TRBV9 to TRBJ2-1; possible D gene TRBD2, 6 bases. The CDR3 is 14 residues long. V dropped 0 bases and J dropped 6 bases, with 10 bases sitting between them. Per germline, CDR1 SGDLS and CDR2 YYNGEE. The CDR3 protein is CASSVVGGVNEQFF. CDR3 in DNA: TGTGCCAGCAGCGTAGTCGGGGGAGTCAATGAGCAGTTCTTC.

This chain links TRBV7-2 with TRBJ2-2; TRBD2 agrees at 8 bases. The CDR3 loop spans 18 amino acids. CDR1 and CDR2 (germline): SGHTA, FQGNSA. V trimming: 1 base; J trimming: 4 bases; junction bases outside the gene matches: 11. CDR3 loop: CASSLVAGGGFGTGELFF. The CDR3 coding sequence is TGTGCCAGCAGCTTAGTCGCGGGCGGGGGGTTCGGCACCGGGGAGCTGTTTTTT.

The V gene is TRBV7-9, the J gene TRBJ2-5; D is ambiguous. Trimming cost V 1 base and J 2 bases, with 5 bases left between them. CDR3 length: 13 residues. Germline V gene data show CDR1 as SEHNR and CDR2 as FQNEAQ (reference sequence). The DNA of the CDR3 is TGTGCCAGCAGCTTAGTAGCTCAAGAGACCCAGTACTTC. This codes for CASSLVAQETQYF. Supplemented by reference TRBV7-9 and TRBJ2-5, the full variable domain reads DTGVSQNPRHKITKRGQNVTFRCDPISEHNRLYWYRQTLGQGPEFLTYFQNEAQLEKSRLLSDRFSAERPKGSFSTLEIQRTEQGDSAMYLCASSLVAQETQYFGPGTRLLVL.

The V gene is TRBV4-3, the J gene TRBJ2-3; tentatively, D is TRBD2 (6 bases). V was cut by 1 base and J by 4 bases, with 9 bases left in between. CDR3 length equals 14 residues. Germline V gene sequence: CDR1 LGHNA, CDR2 YSLEER. The CDR3 DNA sequence: TGCGCCAGCAGCCAAGGCGGGGCCTCAGATACGCAGTATTTT. This sequence encodes CASSQGGASDTQYF.

This chain joins TRBV6-5 and TRBJ2-1; D not certain. Trimming removed 1 base from V and 4 bases from J, with 5 bases in between. The CDR3 is 13 residues long. The V gene's germline CDR1 is MNHEY and CDR2 SVGAGI. CDR3 in amino acids: CASSYFGYNEQFF. The CDR3 DNA sequence: TGTGCCAGCAGTTACTTCGGTTACAATGAGCAGTTCTTC.

For the CDR3, the DNA is TGTGCCAGCAGTTCGTCAAGGCTGAAGGCGGGGGGGCTAAATGAGCAGTTCTTC. Translated: CASSSSRLKAGGLNEQFF. This chain joins TRBV28 and TRBJ2-1; 9 bases line up with TRBD2. This CDR3 spans 18 amino acids. The junction had 17 bases not matched to a gene; V was cut back by 4 bases and J by 7 bases. From germline, CDR1 is MDHEN and CDR2 SYDVKM.

V gene TRBV6-5 combines with J gene TRBJ2-1; D may be TRBD1 (5 bases). V lost 0 bases and J lost 6, with 15 bases in between. CDR3 length equals 16 residues. Looked up from germline, CDR1 is MNHEY and CDR2 is SVGAGI. This CDR3 is CASSYSVAGIANEQFF. DNA of the CDR3: TGTGCCAGCAGTTACTCGGTTGCAGGGATAGCCAATGAGCAGTTCTTC.

The chain couples TRBV28 to TRBJ1-4; 7 bases are a match to TRBD1. The CDR3 totals 14 residues. After removal of 4 bases from V and 7 bases from J, the junction contained 6 bases not matched to a gene. In germline, CDR1 is MDHEN, CDR2 SYDVKM. CDR3 nucleotide sequence: TGTGCCAGCAGTTCACAGGGGTTCACTGAAAAACTGTTTTTT. This encodes CASSSQGFTEKLFF.

The V call is TRBV6-5, the J call TRBJ2-7; D is perhaps TRBD1 (5 bases). Germline V lookup: CDR1 MNHEY, CDR2 SVGAGI. V was cut by 6 bases and J by 13 bases, with 19 bases left in between. The CDR3 covers 12 residues. CDR3 protein: CASRRTQLPLYF. In DNA form, the CDR3 reads TGTGCCAGCAGGCGGACACAACTACCACTATACTTC.

This clone was picked up one time. The J gene is TRBJ2-3, the V gene TRBV10-1, with 8 bases that match TRBD2. The V and J ends lost 8 bases and 1 base, in that order; junction bases with no gene match: 8. CDR1 and CDR2 from the germline V gene are WNHNN and SYGVQD (reference sequence). The CDR3 is made up of 15 amino acids. Here the CDR3 DNA reads TGCGCCAGCGCCTCCGGGCGGGAGGGCACAGATACGCAGTATTTT. Translation: CASASGREGTDTQYF.

The genes are TRBV4-3 and TRBJ1-2, with D perhaps matching TRBD1 (5 bases). Germline V gives CDR1 LGHNA, CDR2 YSLEER. V was trimmed by 0 bases and J by 8 bases, leaving 19 bases between them. This CDR3 contains 16 residues. CDR3 DNA: TGCGCCAGCAGCCAAGATGGCCCCCTCAGGGCATGGGGCTACACCTTC. It specifies CASSQDGPLRAWGYTF.

V is TRBV28 and J is TRBJ2-7; the D is unclear. This CDR3 has 12 amino acids. CDR1 and CDR2 (germline): MDHEN, SYDVKM. V was clipped by 1 base and J by 3 bases, with 4 bases between them. The CDR3 reads CASSLLNYEQYF. In DNA form, the CDR3 reads TGTGCCAGCAGTTTATTAAACTACGAGCAGTACTTC. Using reference TRBV28 and TRBJ2-7 for the parts outside the CDR3, the full variable domain is DVKVTQSSRYLVKRTGEKVFLECVQDMDHENMFWYRQDPGLGLRLIYFSYDVKMKEKGDIPEGYSVSREKKERFSLILESASTNQTSMYLCASSLLNYEQYFGPGTRLTVT.

The chain links TRBV19 to TRBJ2-4; 7 positions agree with TRBD2. Germline-derived CDR1 and CDR2 are LNHDA and SQIVND (reference sequence). The CDR3 sequence is 15 residues long. V lost 3 bases to trimming and J lost 4 bases; unmatched junction nucleotides: 6. The CDR3 protein is CASSISGTMKNIQYF. DNA for the CDR3: TGTGCCAGTAGTATTTCGGGGACTATGAAAAACATTCAGTACTTC.

V and J are TRBV2 and TRBJ2-3; 9 bases map to TRBD1. Germline V gene data show CDR1 as SNHLY and CDR2 as FYNNEI. The CDR3 runs 14 residues. V gave up 4 bases and J gave up 1 base; unmatched junction bases: 0. CDR3 protein: CASSGTGGTDTQYF. CDR3 bases: TGTGCCAGCAGTGGGACAGGGGGCACAGATACGCAGTATTTT.

The rearrangement links TRBV27 to TRBJ1-5; D gene uncertain. Trimming pared 2 bases from V and 0 bases from J, leaving 8 bases between. The CDR3 sequence is 15 residues long. Germline assignment: CDR1 MNHEY and CDR2 SMNVEV (reference sequence). CDR3 nucleotide sequence: TGTGCCAGCAGTTTAATGGGAGGTAGCAATCAGCCCCAGCATTTT. Translated, it gives CASSLMGGSNQPQHF.

The chain has TRBV5-1 and TRBJ2-5; weak D call: TRBD1 (6 bases). This CDR3 has 12 residues. Germline V gives CDR1 SGHRS, CDR2 YFSETQ. The CDR3 spells CVRNRVVETQYF. The CDR3 region has the DNA TGCGTCCGGAACAGGGTCGTGGAGACCCAGTACTTC.

The genes are TRBV19 and TRBJ2-7, with TRBD1 matching over 9 bases. The CDR3 spans 16 residues. Germline trimming cut 1 base from V and 2 bases from J; bases unmatched to any gene: 6. In germline, CDR1 is LNHDA, CDR2 SQIVND (reference sequence). CDR3 sequence: CASSIGAGQGAYEQYF. CDR3 DNA: TGTGCCAGTAGTATAGGTGCGGGACAGGGCGCCTACGAGCAGTACTTC.

The rearrangement joins TRBV18 to TRBJ2-5; the D gene is possibly TRBD2 (6 bases). Germline CDR1 is KGHSH and CDR2 is LQKENI. The CDR3 is made up of 13 amino acids. Between the trimmed V and J ends, which lost 0 bases and 5 bases, there was a span of 7 bases. CDR3 bases: TGTGCCAGCTCACCACCGACTAGGGAGACCCAGTACTTC. Translation: CASSPPTRETQYF.

This clone is judged medium-sized. J is TRBJ2-5 and V is TRBV5-8, with 9 bases identical to TRBD1. The CDR3 is made up of 16 amino acids. Trimming at V came to 4 bases and at J to 5 bases, leaving 12 bases not matched to a gene. CDR1 and CDR2 from the germline V gene are SGHTS and YDEGEE. The CDR3 is CASSPHRTGEGETQYF. CDR3 DNA: TGTGCCAGCAGCCCCCATCGGACAGGGGAAGGGGAGACCCAGTACTTC.

CDR3 nucleotide sequence: TGTGCCAGTGGTCGGGAAGGAAGAAACACTGAAGCTTTCTTT. Residues: CASGREGRNTEAFF. The rearrangement links TRBV19 to TRBJ1-1; D call uncertain. Per the germline V gene, CDR1 is LNHDA and CDR2 is SQIVND (reference sequence). V dropped 8 bases and J dropped 2 bases, with 15 bases sitting between them. This CDR3 is 14 amino acids long.

V is TRBV5-1 and J is TRBJ2-3; 9 bases fit TRBD1. Losses at the gene ends were 7 bases for V and 2 bases for J; bases not matched to a gene: 8. Germline V gene sequence: CDR1 SGHRS, CDR2 YFSETQ. The CDR3 runs 15 residues. DNA of the CDR3: TGCGCCAGCGGGACAGGGCAATTGACCACAGATACGCAGTATTTT. It specifies CASGTGQLTTDTQYF. The whole variable domain, remainder taken from reference TRBV5-1 and TRBJ2-3, is KAGVTQTPRYLIKTRGQQVTLSCSPISGHRSVSWYQQTPGQGLQFLFEYFSETQRNKGNFPGRFSGRQFSNSRSEMNVSTLELGDSALYLCASGTGQLTTDTQYFGPGTRLTVL.

This clone was recorded only once. The gene calls are TRBV30 and TRBJ1-1, with D possibly matching TRBD1 (6 bases). Per germline, CDR1 GTSNPN and CDR2 SVGIG (reference sequence). V shed 2 bases and J shed 1 base, with 14 bases lying between them. The CDR3 is 15 amino acids. The CDR3, as DNA: TGTGCCTGGAGTCACCAGGGGACGGCGAACACTGAAGCTTTCTTT. It codes for CAWSHQGTANTEAFF.

The chain is built from TRBV28 and TRBJ1-2, with 8 bases identical to TRBD1. The V gene end was trimmed by 5 bases and the J gene end by 4 bases; junction bases not matched to a gene: 21. This CDR3 is built from 19 residues. Per germline, CDR1 MDHEN and CDR2 SYDVKM. CDR3 sequence reads: CASSPPPGQAFRGSYGYTF. For the CDR3, the DNA is TGTGCCAGCAGTCCGCCTCCGGGACAGGCCTTTAGGGGTAGCTATGGCTACACCTTC.

The genes are TRBV9 and TRBJ1-2; D unclear. Germline CDR1 reads SGDLS; CDR2 reads YYNGEE. This CDR3 spans 14 amino acids. Trimming left V 4 bases short and J 0 bases short, with 10 bases between. Here the CDR3 DNA reads TGTGCCAGCAGCTTCTCTGACTCTAACTATGGCTACACCTTC. This codes for CASSFSDSNYGYTF.

This sequence joins TRBV7-2 and TRBJ2-5; D ambiguous. V was pared by 5 bases and J by 4 bases, with 11 bases between. The germline CDR1 and CDR2 sequences are SGHTA and FQGNSA. The CDR3 extends over 13 amino acids. The CDR3 DNA reads TGTGCCAGCAGCATAAACTCCCCAGAGACCCAGTACTTC. It is translated as CASSINSPETQYF.

This clone appeared once. This chain joins TRBV7-2 and TRBJ1-2; 9 bases are a match to TRBD1. J gave up 3 bases and V 5 bases, and 10 bases lay outside the gene matches. Germline V gene sequence: CDR1 SGHTA, CDR2 FQGNSA. There are 16 residues in the CDR3. The CDR3 protein is CASSPARGTGYYGYTF. The CDR3 DNA reads TGTGCCAGCAGCCCCGCGAGGGGGACAGGGTACTATGGCTACACCTTC.